The clone carrying this T cell receptor (beta chain) appeared a single time. Its specificity is unknown. This entry comes from a study of persistence of HIV-infected CD4 T cells. The stimulus was an HIV-1 Gag 15-mer peptide pool, 0.9 to 1 ug/peptide/mL. CD40L/CD69 double-negative CD45RO-high memory CD4+ T cells were collected. Donors had CD4+ T cell counts above 400 cells/uL and were CMV-seropositive. PBMCs were depleted of CD8+ T cells before stimulation. Sequencing used immunoSEQ version 4 in survey mode. Assay used: immunoSEQ multiplex PCR; TCRdb lists only in-frame clones, some missing. The sample consists of about 40,000 clones, 85% of them appearing once. The clonotype comes from an adult with HIV. The donor label of this sample is uncertain. The specimen was cultured CD4+ T cells from PBMCs, collected from a patient who received antiretroviral therapy.

The CDR3 DNA reads as TGCGCCAGCAGCTTGCGGACAGGGGTAAATACAGATACGCAGTATTTT. This sequence encodes CASSLRTGVNTDTQYF. V gene TRBV5-1 combines with J gene TRBJ2-3; 9 bases fit TRBD1. Germline lookup yields CDR1 SGHRS and CDR2 YFSETQ. V shed 1 base and J 3 bases; nucleotides not matched to a gene: 6. The CDR3 consists of 16 residues.